What follows is one T cell receptor (beta chain) and its context. The antigen is not known. The sample comes from a study of cytomegalovirus exposure and HLA in healthy donors. Study-level results: Usually a TCR sequence was rare, but some public TCRs were found in many donors. The listing of 150 to 200 TCR beta chains classed them as cytomegalovirus-associated. Later, TCR association rates were found to vary by HLA locus, highest for DRB1 and lowest for HLA-C. Per published accounts, TCR beta sequences correctly predicted the HLA-A and HLA-B alleles of most subjects.

Use of 60 Vbeta and 13 Jbeta primers characterized the PCR. Clones were sequenced by immunoSEQ multiplex PCR, and TCRdb holds only the in-frame ones, with some missing. The sample consists of 150,000 to 180,000 clones, more than 60% of them appearing once. The receptor was isolated from a woman between 40 and 50 years old in good health and CMV-seronegative. The specimen sequenced was PBMCs.

CDR3 loop: CASSWGTGEAQPQHF. In DNA, the CDR3 is TGTGCCAGCAGTTGGGGAACAGGGGAAGCTCAGCCCCAGCATTTT. The chain carries TRBV28 and TRBJ1-5; 7 bases map to TRBD1. J lost 6 bases, V lost 4 bases, and 9 bases had no gene match. The length of the CDR3 is 15 residues. In germline, CDR1 is MDHEN, CDR2 SYDVKM.